Presented here are 25 T cell receptor beta chains from one specimen sequenced in a study of T cells in Graves' hyperthyroidism and ophthalmopathy (dated by TCRdb to about 2019). The protocol used for the library was multiplex PCR. Sequencing relied on an Illumina HiSeq 2000. Amplification of TCR beta CDR3 regions was carried out from RNA transcripts. For the first round of RT-PCR on the TCR CDR3, the HTBI primer set was used together with the Qiagen OneStep RT-PCR kit. The public reads were reprocessed in TCRdb via fastp at Q25 and MiXCR, keeping in-frame beta chains. Rows matching on CDR3 protein sequence are summarized as one entry with the most common DNA and genes. For this sample there are 250,000 or so distinct CDR3 sequences; nearly 15% appear just once. Clones ranked in the top ten supply around 30% of the sample. The sequenced sample consisted of blood. The receptors derive from a woman aged 45 to 65 with Graves' hyperthyroidism that later progressed to Graves' ophthalmopathy.

This clonotype was recorded at least ten times. The chain combines TRBV24-1 with TRBJ2-7; a weak D match, TRBD2 (6 bases). Between the trimmed V and J ends, which lost 0 bases and 6 bases, there was a span of 8 bases. Germline V gene data show CDR1 as KGHDR and CDR2 as SFDVKD. The CDR3 contains 13 residues. CDR3 sequence: CATSDLQGGEQYF. CDR3 sequence (DNA): TGTGCCACCAGTGATTTGCAGGGAGGCGAGCAGTACTTC.

This clonotype was counted many times. The J gene is TRBJ2-3, the V gene TRBV27, with 11 bases that match TRBD2. V trimming: 6 bases; J trimming: 0 bases; junction bases outside the gene matches: 17. This CDR3 is 20 amino acids long. In germline, CDR1 is MNHEY, CDR2 SMNVEV (reference sequence). In DNA form, the CDR3 reads TGTGCCAGCAGGCCACCGGGACTAGCGGAGCGGCAGACTAGCACAGATACGCAGTATTTT. Its translation is CASRPPGLAERQTSTDTQYF.

This clonotype has a count of ten or more. The chain recombines TRBV5-6 with TRBJ2-2; D perhaps matches TRBD2 (6 bases). Germline V gene data show CDR1 as SGHDT and CDR2 as YYEEEE. Trimming cost V 10 bases and J 4 bases, with 17 bases left between them. The CDR3 has 14 residues. The CDR3 is CASRRGGGTGELFF. The CDR3 DNA is TGTGCCTCTCGACGTGGGGGAGGCACCGGGGAGCTGTTTTTT.

This clonotype has only a few counts. The chain recombines TRBV7-9 with TRBJ2-2; a weak D match, TRBD1 (6 bases). CDR3 length: 17 amino acids. Germline values: CDR1 SEHNR, CDR2 FQNEAQ (reference sequence). V gave up 5 bases and J gave up 5 bases, with 21 bases separating them. The CDR3 sequence is CASSPSTGWGRTGELFF. The CDR3 bases are TGTGCCAGCAGCCCTAGCACAGGGTGGGGAAGAACCGGGGAGCTGTTTTTT.

The chain carries TRBV6-1 and TRBJ2-7, with D possibly TRBD1 on 6 matching bases. The germline V gene encodes CDR1 MNHNS and CDR2 SASEGT. V lost 4 bases to trimming and J lost 0 bases, with 16 bases between them. CDR3 size: 16 residues. As DNA, the CDR3 is TGTGCCAGCAGTGTCTTCGGGACATTCAGCTCCTACGAGCAGTACTTC. Encoded protein: CASSVFGTFSSYEQYF.

This clonotype was counted at least ten times. The CDR3 DNA sequence: TGTGCCAGCAGCGCGGGGGACAGACTCATGAACACTGAAGCTTTCTTT. Translating gives CASSAGDRLMNTEAFF. The rearrangement uses TRBV9 and TRBJ1-1; 7 nucleotides match TRBD1. The CDR3 totals 16 residues. Germline V gene lookup returns CDR1 SGDLS and CDR2 YYNGEE. Trimming took 3 bases from V and 0 from J; bases not matched to a gene: 8.

This clonotype was seen a single time. Just one base apart from a much larger clone, this may be a read error. The J gene is TRBJ2-5, the V gene TRBV5-1, with D possibly being TRBD2 (5 bases). In germline, CDR1 is SGHRS, CDR2 YFSETQ. The CDR3 contains 15 residues. The CDR3 region is CAGSLGSEDLETQYF. CDR3 sequence (DNA): TGCGCCGGCAGCTTGGGGTCGGAGGACTTAGAGACCCAGTACTTC.

With respect to this clonotype: This may be a read error: a much more frequent sequence differs by one nucleotide. The chain has TRBV11-2 and TRBJ2-7; D is unresolved. The CDR3 spans 15 residues. Between the trimmed V and J ends, which lost 1 base and 3 bases, there was a span of 13 bases. CDR1 is SGHAT, CDR2 FQNNGV, per germline. The CDR3 reads CASSLATENFYEQYF. Written as DNA, the CDR3 is TGTGCCAGCAGCTTAGCTACAGAGAATTTCTACGAGCAGTACTTC. The whole variable domain, filled in from reference TRBV11-2 and TRBJ2-7, reads EAGVAQSPRYKIIEKRQSVAFWCNPISGHATLYWYQQILGQGPKLLIQFQNNGVVDDSQLPKDRFSAERLKGVDSTLKIQPAKLEDSAVYLCASSLATENFYEQYFGPGTRLTVT.

This clonotype was recorded many times. The chain has TRBV12-3 or TRBV12-4 and TRBJ2-5, with a tentative D call TRBD1 (6 bases). The CDR3 contains 13 residues. V was pared by 6 bases and J by 3 bases, with 11 bases between. The CDR3 DNA reads as TGTGCCAGCAGCAAACAGGGCAAAGAGACCCAGTACTTC. Its protein is CASSKQGKETQYF.

This clonotype came up many times. The J gene is TRBJ1-6, the V gene TRBV7-8; D is undetermined. The CDR3 length is 17 residues. With 5 bases removed from V and 7 bases from J, the gap between germline ends came to 21 bases. Germline V gene sequence: CDR1 SGHVS, CDR2 FQNEAQ. The CDR3 loop reads CASSQTRRGLGNSPLHF. CDR3 DNA sequence: TGTGCCAGCAGCCAAACGCGACGCGGGTTGGGAAATTCACCCCTCCACTTT.

This clonotype was observed once. This rearrangement joins TRBV7-2 to TRBJ2-7; TRBD2 is a possible D gene (5 bases). The CDR3 sequence is 15 residues long. From germline, CDR1 is SGHTA and CDR2 FQGNSA. Trimming left V 3 bases short and J 4 bases short, with 16 bases between. CDR3 coding DNA: TGTGCCAGCAGCTTTTCTCCGGGAATCTATTACGAGCAGTACTTC. This translates into CASSFSPGIYYEQYF.

The V and J genes are TRBV20-1 and TRBJ1-2; D may be TRBD1 (5 bases). Trimming shortened V by 4 bases and J by 12 bases, and 21 bases separated the two germline ends. Germline V gene data show CDR1 as DFQATT and CDR2 as SNEGSKA (reference sequence). This CDR3 contains 13 residues. The CDR3 spells CSAIHFQGLEHTF. CDR3 coding DNA: TGCAGTGCTATTCACTTCCAGGGACTAGAACACACCTTC.

A few counts support this clonotype. The chain recombines TRBV10-2 with TRBJ2-7; 8 nucleotides line up with TRBD1. The CDR3 extends over 14 amino acids. The J segment lost 3 bases and the V segment lost 3 bases, leaving 4 bases of the junction unmatched. Germline values: CDR1 WSHSY, CDR2 SAAADI. CDR3 in DNA: TGCGCCAGCAGTGACCGGGACAGGTACTACGAGCAGTACTTC. It is translated as CASSDRDRYYEQYF.

The chain combines TRBV14 with TRBJ1-1; D not certain. The germline V gene encodes CDR1 SGHDN and CDR2 FVKESK. The ends were cut back, 2 bases at V and 7 bases at J, with 8 bases in the middle. The CDR3 is made up of 12 amino acids. The CDR3, as DNA: TGTGCCAGCAGCCAACATCGGAGTGAAGCTTTCTTT. Translation: CASSQHRSEAFF.

This clonotype was seen at least ten times. Here the CDR3 reads CASSPNGGAQPQHF. In nucleotides, the CDR3 is TGCGCCAGCAGCCCAAACGGCGGAGCTCAGCCCCAGCATTTT. This sequence joins TRBV5-1 and TRBJ1-5; D is unresolved. The ends were cut back, 4 bases at V and 6 bases at J, with 14 bases in the middle. The CDR3 covers 14 residues. From germline, CDR1 is SGHRS and CDR2 YFSETQ.

V usage is TRBV5-4 and J usage is TRBJ2-7; D is possibly TRBD1 or TRBD2 (5 bases each). Trimming stripped 3 bases from V and 4 bases from J, with 20 bases between. Germline assignment: CDR1 SGHNT and CDR2 YYREEE (reference sequence). The CDR3 length is 16 residues. The CDR3 coding sequence is TGTGCCAGCAGCTCCCGACCTCGGGACGACTCTTACGAGCAGTACTTC. It encodes CASSSRPRDDSYEQYF. Full variable domain (missing parts from reference TRBV5-4 and TRBJ2-7): ETGVTQSPTHLIKTRGQQVTLRCSSQSGHNTVSWYQQALGQGPQFIFQYYREEENGRGNFPPRFSGLQFPNYSSELNVNALELDDSALYLCASSSRPRDDSYEQYFGPGTRLTVT.

This clonotype was observed many times. The chain has TRBV30 and TRBJ2-7; unclear D gene. V lost 1 base, J lost 7 bases, and 11 bases lay in between. Germline V gene data show CDR1 as GTSNPN and CDR2 as SVGIG (reference sequence). This CDR3 is 12 amino acids long. CDR3 DNA: TGTGCCTGGAGTGCTTCTTCTCCTGAGCAGTACTTC. Amino acid sequence: CAWSASSPEQYF.

This chain joins TRBV5-6 and TRBJ1-2, with 10 bases aligning to TRBD1. Germline V gene lookup returns CDR1 SGHDT and CDR2 YYEEEE. The CDR3 spans 16 residues. Trimming cost V 4 bases and J 4 bases; bases outside gene matches: 10. The CDR3 DNA is TGTGCCAGCAGCGTCTCCGGGACAGGGGCGTTCTATGGCTACACCTTC. Residues: CASSVSGTGAFYGYTF.

The genes are TRBV20-1 and TRBJ2-1; 7 bases fit TRBD2. With 1 base clipped from V and 1 base from J, the junction kept 10 bases outside the gene matches. CDR3 size: 17 residues. Germline V gene lookup returns CDR1 DFQATT and CDR2 SNEGSKA (reference sequence). The CDR3 is CSARVDGAGVSYNEQFF. As DNA, the CDR3 is TGCAGTGCTAGAGTAGATGGCGCGGGAGTATCCTACAATGAGCAGTTCTTC.

This clonotype has ten or more counts. The rearrangement joins TRBV6-5 to TRBJ2-5; weak D call: TRBD2 (6 bases). Germline CDR1 and CDR2: MNHEY and SVGAGI. The CDR3 extends over 14 amino acids. V lost 2 bases, J lost 1 base, and 8 bases lay in between. The CDR3: CASSYAGPQETQYF. CDR3 DNA: TGTGCCAGCAGTTACGCGGGACCCCAAGAGACCCAGTACTTC.

On this clonotype: A much larger clone differs from this one at a single base, so this may be a read error. J is TRBJ2-2 and V is TRBV2; TRBD1 matches 8 bases. The length of the CDR3 is 18 residues. Germline values: CDR1 SNHLY, CDR2 FYNNEI. Trimming removed 6 bases from V and 5 bases from J; junction bases left unmatched: 17. The CDR3 nucleotides read TGTGCCAGCAGCGTAAGGGACAGGAGACCCACGGGAACCGGGGAGCTGTTTTTT. Its translation is CASSVRDRRPTGTGELFF.

This chain joins TRBV7-2 and TRBJ2-7; 10 bases line up with TRBD2. Germline V gives CDR1 SGHTA, CDR2 FQGNSA. Trimming took 1 base from V and 3 from J; bases not matched to a gene: 6. The CDR3 loop spans 16 amino acids. The CDR3 region is CASSLVAASGGYEQYF. CDR3 in DNA: TGTGCCAGCAGCTTAGTGGCGGCTAGCGGGGGCTACGAGCAGTACTTC.

CDR3 region: CASRGDHRQYF. The CDR3 DNA reads as TGTGCCAGTCGAGGGGACCATCGGCAGTATTTT. V gene TRBV19 combines with J gene TRBJ2-3; D possibly uses TRBD1 or TRBD2 (5 bases each). CDR1 is LNHDA, CDR2 SQIVND, per germline (reference sequence). V lost 8 bases and J lost 11, with 14 bases in between. The CDR3 extends over 11 amino acids.

This clonotype was seen at least ten times. The chain combines TRBV11-2 with TRBJ2-7; no clear D gene. Germline CDR1 and CDR2: SGHAT and FQNNGV. This CDR3 is built from 14 residues. Trimming took off 4 bases at V and 2 bases at J, with 12 bases between the two ends. The CDR3: CASSSLDGTYEQYF. The DNA for the CDR3 is TGTGCCAGCAGCTCCCTCGATGGGACCTACGAGCAGTACTTC.

This clonotype was picked up many times. The rearrangement joins TRBV28 to TRBJ1-6; D gene unclear. Trimming removed 5 bases from V and 6 bases from J, with 11 bases in between. The CDR3 sequence is 14 residues long. Germline V gene lookup returns CDR1 MDHEN and CDR2 SYDVKM. In DNA form, the CDR3 reads TGTGCCAGCAGTACTCGGACCTCTAATTCACCCCTCCACTTT. This gives the protein CASSTRTSNSPLHF.